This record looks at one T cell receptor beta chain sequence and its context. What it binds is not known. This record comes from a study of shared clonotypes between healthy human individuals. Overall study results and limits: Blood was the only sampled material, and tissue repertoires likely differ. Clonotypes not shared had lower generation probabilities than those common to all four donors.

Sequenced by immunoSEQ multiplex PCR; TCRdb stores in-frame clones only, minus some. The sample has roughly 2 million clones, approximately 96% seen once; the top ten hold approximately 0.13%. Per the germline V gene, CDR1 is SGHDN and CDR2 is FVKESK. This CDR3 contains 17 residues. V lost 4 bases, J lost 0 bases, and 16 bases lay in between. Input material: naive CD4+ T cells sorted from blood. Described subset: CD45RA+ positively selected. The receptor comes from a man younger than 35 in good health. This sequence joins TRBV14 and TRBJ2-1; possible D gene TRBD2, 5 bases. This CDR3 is CASSRGVGLSSYNEQFF. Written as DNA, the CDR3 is TGTGCCAGCAGCCGTGGAGTCGGACTGAGCTCCTACAATGAGCAGTTCTTC. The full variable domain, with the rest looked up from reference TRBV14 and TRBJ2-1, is EAGVTQFPSHSVIEKGQTVTLRCDPISGHDNLYWYRRVMGKEIKFLLHFVKESKQDESGMPNNRFLAERTGGTYSTLKVQPAELEDSGVYFCASSRGVGLSSYNEQFFGPGTRLTVL.